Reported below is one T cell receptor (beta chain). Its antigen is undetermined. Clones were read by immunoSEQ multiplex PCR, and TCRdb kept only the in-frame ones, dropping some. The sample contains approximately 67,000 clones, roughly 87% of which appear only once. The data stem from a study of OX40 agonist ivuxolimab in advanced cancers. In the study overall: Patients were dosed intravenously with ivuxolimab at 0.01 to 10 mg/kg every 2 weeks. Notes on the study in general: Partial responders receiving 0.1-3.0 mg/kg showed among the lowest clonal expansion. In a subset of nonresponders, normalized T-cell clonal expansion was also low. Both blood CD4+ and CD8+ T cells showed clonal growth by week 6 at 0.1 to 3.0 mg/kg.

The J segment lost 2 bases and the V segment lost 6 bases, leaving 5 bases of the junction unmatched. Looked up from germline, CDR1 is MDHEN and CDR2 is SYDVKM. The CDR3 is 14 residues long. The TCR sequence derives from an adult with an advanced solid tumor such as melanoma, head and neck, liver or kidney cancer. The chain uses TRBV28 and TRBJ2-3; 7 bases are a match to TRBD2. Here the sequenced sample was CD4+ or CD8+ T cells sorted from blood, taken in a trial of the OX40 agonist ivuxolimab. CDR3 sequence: CASSLGGTTDTQYF. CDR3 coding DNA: TGTGCCAGCAGCTTGGGGGGGACCACAGATACGCAGTATTTT.